This T cell receptor beta chain was identified in a study of blood T cell repertoires in COVID-19. Methods used by the authors: Researchers report that nucleated cell counts were estimated from reference gene primer amplification. Repertoires were generated with immunoSEQ multiplex PCR, while TCRdb's copy carries only in-frame clones and drops some. V and J calls and clone size follow that table, whereas D and trimming were derived from the DNA. The data show 200,000 to 250,000 clones, around nine tenths seen once. Sequencing used peripheral blood. The source of this sequence is an older woman with acute or convalescent COVID-19.

CDR3 in amino acids: CASRPQIGRLEEQFF. The CDR3 bases are TGTGCCAGCAGGCCACAGATCGGGAGATTGGAGGAGCAGTTCTTC. The V gene is TRBV7-2, the J gene TRBJ2-1; maybe TRBD2 (6 bases). Germline V gene lookup returns CDR1 SGHTA and CDR2 FQGNSA. The CDR3 covers 15 residues. With 6 bases removed from V and 10 bases from J, the gap between germline ends came to 22 bases.